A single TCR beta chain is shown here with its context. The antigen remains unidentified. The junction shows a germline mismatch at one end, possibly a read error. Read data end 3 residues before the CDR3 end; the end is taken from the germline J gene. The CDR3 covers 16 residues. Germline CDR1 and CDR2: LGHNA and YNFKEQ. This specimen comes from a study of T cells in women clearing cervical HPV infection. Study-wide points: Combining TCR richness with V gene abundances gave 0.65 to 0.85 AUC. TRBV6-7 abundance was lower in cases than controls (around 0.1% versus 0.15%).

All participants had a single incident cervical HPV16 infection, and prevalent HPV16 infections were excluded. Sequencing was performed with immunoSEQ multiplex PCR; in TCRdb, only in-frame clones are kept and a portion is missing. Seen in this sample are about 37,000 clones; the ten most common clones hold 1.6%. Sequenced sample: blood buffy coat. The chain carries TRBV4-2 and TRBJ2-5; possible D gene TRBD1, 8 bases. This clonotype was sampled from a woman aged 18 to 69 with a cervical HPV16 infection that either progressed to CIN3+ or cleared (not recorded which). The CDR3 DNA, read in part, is TGCGCCAGCAGCCAACAACGCGACAGGGGAGGGGAGACC. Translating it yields CASSQQRDRGGET. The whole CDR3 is CASSQQRDRGGETQYF.